This T cell receptor (beta chain) emerged from a study of tumor-infiltrating lymphocytes in primary liver carcinoma. For this clonotype: The CDR3 does not end in the conserved phenylalanine or tryptophan, so this is likely a read error. No DNA is shown, since the ends of the CDR3 on it are uncertain; the CDR3 is the one TCRdb lists.

From unsorted bulk tissue weighing roughly 18-31 mg, DNA and RNA were co-extracted. Starting material of 500 ng total RNA yielded TCR beta cDNA via a constant-region primer. Libraries of TCR beta came from three nested multiplex PCR rounds with slightly modified ARM-PCR. A C-beta reverse primer was combined with TRBV1-TRBV30 forward primers in the first two PCR rounds, and each round had about 10 cycles. One entry per CDR3 protein, called by TCRdb with MiXCR from the multiplex PCR reads. The data hold tens of thousands of distinct CDR3 sequences, with 69% observed a single time. 14 amino acids form the CDR3, both terminal residues included. The germline V gene encodes CDR1 ENHRY and CDR2 SYGVKD.

Material for sequencing was tumor-adjacent normal liver tissue. The chain is built from TRBV10-3 and TRBJ2-7; the table's TRBD1 call for D was not verified on the DNA. The TCR originated in a man aged 40-55 years with primary liver carcinoma and hepatitis B virus infection. CDR3 sequence: CAILPGQGSYERYL.